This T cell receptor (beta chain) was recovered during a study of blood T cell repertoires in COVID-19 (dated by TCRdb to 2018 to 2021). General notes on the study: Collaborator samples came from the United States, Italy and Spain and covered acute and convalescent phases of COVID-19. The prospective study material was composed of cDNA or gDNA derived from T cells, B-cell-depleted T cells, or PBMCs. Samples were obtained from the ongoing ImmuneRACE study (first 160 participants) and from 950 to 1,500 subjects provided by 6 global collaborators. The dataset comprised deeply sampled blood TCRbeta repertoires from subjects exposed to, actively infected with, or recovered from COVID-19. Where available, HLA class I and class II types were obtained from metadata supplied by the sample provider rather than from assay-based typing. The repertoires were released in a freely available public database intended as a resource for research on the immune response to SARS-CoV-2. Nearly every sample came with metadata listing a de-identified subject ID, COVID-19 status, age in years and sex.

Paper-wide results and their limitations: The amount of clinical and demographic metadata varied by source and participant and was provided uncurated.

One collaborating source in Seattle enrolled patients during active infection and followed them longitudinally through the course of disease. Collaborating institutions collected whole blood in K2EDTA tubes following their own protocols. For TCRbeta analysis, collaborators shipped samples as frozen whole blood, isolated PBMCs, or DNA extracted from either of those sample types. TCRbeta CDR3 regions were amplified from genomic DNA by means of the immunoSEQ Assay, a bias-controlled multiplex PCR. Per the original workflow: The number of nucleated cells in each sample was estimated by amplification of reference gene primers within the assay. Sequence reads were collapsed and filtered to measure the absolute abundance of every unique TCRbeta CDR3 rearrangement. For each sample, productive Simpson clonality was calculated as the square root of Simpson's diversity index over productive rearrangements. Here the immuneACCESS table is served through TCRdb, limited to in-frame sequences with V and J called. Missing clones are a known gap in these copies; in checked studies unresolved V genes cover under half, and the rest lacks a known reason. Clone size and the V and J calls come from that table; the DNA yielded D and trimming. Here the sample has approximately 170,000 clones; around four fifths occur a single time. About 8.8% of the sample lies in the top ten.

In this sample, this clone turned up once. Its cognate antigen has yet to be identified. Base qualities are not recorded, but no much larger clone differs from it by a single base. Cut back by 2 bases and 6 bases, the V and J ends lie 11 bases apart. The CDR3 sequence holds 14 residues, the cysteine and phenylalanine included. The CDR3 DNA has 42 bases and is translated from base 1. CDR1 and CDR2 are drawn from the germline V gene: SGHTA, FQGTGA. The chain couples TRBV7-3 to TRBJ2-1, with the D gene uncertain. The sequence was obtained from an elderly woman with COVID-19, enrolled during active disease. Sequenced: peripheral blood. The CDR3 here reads CASSLERGSNEQFF. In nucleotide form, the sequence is TGTGCCAGCAGCTTAGAGAGAGGAAGCAATGAGCAGTTCTTC.